The clone carrying this TCR beta chain was picked up a small number of times. Its antigen is as yet unknown. The sample originates from a study of T cell responses to AZD1222 COVID-19 vaccine. Data came from immunoSEQ multiplex PCR; TCRdb stores just in-frame clones and leaves some out. The table includes about 150,000 clones, 80% to 90% detected once. Study conclusions and caveats: Vaccination with two AZD1222 doses was followed by a rise in Spike-specific TCR breadth and depth. Unmutated variant regions reportedly attract nearly half of all spike-specific TCRs. Baseline seropositivity characterized only a handful of AZD1222 recipients.

The TCR sequence derives from an adult in good health. The sample was peripheral blood, taken on day 0 of MenACWY control vaccination.

The CDR3 DNA follows: TGTGCCAGCTCATCGGTAGGTGAAGCTTTCTTT. Amino acid sequence: CASSSVGEAFF. This chain connects TRBV18 to TRBJ1-1; D remains ambiguous. Trimming took 5 bases from V and 7 from J, leaving 8 bases between them. Germline CDR1 and CDR2: KGHSH and LQKENI. There are 11 residues in the CDR3.